Listed below are T cell receptor beta chains from one sample, sequenced in a study of shared clonotypes between healthy human individuals. Profiling relied on immunoSEQ multiplex PCR, and the TCRdb table lists in-frame clones only, not all of them. This table holds 500,000 to 700,000 clones, approximately 95% found once. Sequencing was done on a sample of naive CD8+ T cells sorted from blood. Receptors originate from a young woman in good health. Both conserved end residues are part of each CDR3. A D gene is named only where the DNA matches it firmly. Clone sizes are given selectively: once, few, many, or a class where the clone is expanded.

cdr3_nt	cdr3_aa	d_call	v_call	clone_size	j_call
TGTGCCAGCAGCTTAGGTACAGGGTCCTACGAGCAGTACTTC	CASSLGTGSYEQYF	.	TRBV11-2	.	TRBJ2-7
TGTGCCAGTAGTACGGACAGGAACACTGAAGCTTTCTTT	CASSTDRNTEAFF	.	TRBV19	.	TRBJ1-1
TGTGCCAGCAGCCAAAAACTAGCGGGGCCATACAATGAGCAGTTCTTC	CASSQKLAGPYNEQFF	TRBD2	TRBV14	.	TRBJ2-1
TGTGCCAGCAGCTTGTCCCTAAGTTCCTACGAGCAGTACTTC	CASSLSLSSYEQYF	.	TRBV5-6	.	TRBJ2-7
TGTGCCACCAGCAGTTACAGGGACGGCACAGATACGCAGTATTTT	CATSSYRDGTDTQYF	.	TRBV15	.	TRBJ2-3
TGTGCCAGCAGCCCCGGGCTCGGCTACGAGCAGTACTTC	CASSPGLGYEQYF	.	TRBV6-5	.	TRBJ2-7
TGCGCCAGCAGCCTAACTCCGGGACTAGTAAAGCCCGGGGAGCTGTTTTTT	CASSLTPGLVKPGELFF	TRBD2	TRBV5-1	.	TRBJ2-2
TGCGCCAGCAGCTTGGAAATAGCGGGAGGGACAGATACGCAGTATTTT	CASSLEIAGGTDTQYF	TRBD2	TRBV5-1	.	TRBJ2-3
TGTGCCAGCAGCCAAGATATAGGGGGAGATACGCAGTATTTT	CASSQDIGGDTQYF	.	TRBV14	once	TRBJ2-3
TGTGCCAGCAGCGTAGACCTGGGTTCGGGTCAGCCCCAGCATTTT	CASSVDLGSGQPQHF	.	TRBV9	.	TRBJ1-5
TGTGCCAGCATGCACGGAAACACCATATATTTT	CASMHGNTIYF	.	TRBV2	.	TRBJ1-3
TGTGCCAGCAGCCGGGAGAACTACAATGAGCAGTTCTTC	CASSRENYNEQFF	.	TRBV21-1	.	TRBJ2-1
TGTGCCAGCAGTCGACGATTTTCCGACTTC	CASSRRFSDF	.	TRBV28	.	TRBJ1-2
TGTGCCAGTGGTTACACTGAAGCTTTCTTT	CASGYTEAFF	.	TRBV19	.	TRBJ1-1
TGTGCCAGCAGCTTGGCTTACTATGAGCAGTTCTTC	CASSLAYYEQFF	.	TRBV7-9	.	TRBJ2-1